A single sample gave rise to the 24 T cell receptor beta chains below, sequenced in a study of early T cells in non-severe SARS-CoV-2 infection. TCRdb analysed the 5' RACE reads with MiXCR anew, one entry per CDR3 protein. In the table there are around 78,000 distinct CDR3 sequences, around 10% of which are singletons. Here the sequenced sample was whole blood, taken at baseline. The receptors were gathered from an adult who was a healthcare worker with PCR-confirmed SARS-CoV-2 infection or an uninfected control (not recorded which).

This clonotype was detected only a few times. The chain recombines TRBV29-1 with TRBJ1-2, with 10 bases lining up with TRBD1. The CDR3 has 13 residues. CDR1 is SQVTM and CDR2 is ANQGSEA in the germline V gene. Unmatched junction bases numbered 0, after V lost 3 bases and J lost 2 bases. CDR3 region: CSVEGQGNYGYTF. Written as DNA, the CDR3 is TGCAGCGTTGAGGGACAGGGGAACTATGGCTACACCTTC. The full variable domain, completed using reference TRBV29-1 and TRBJ1-2, is SAVISQKPSRDICQRGTSLTIQCQVDSQVTMMFWYRQQPGQSLTLIATANQGSEATYESGFVIDKFPISRPNLTFSTLTVSNMSPEDSSIYLCSVEGQGNYGYTFGSGTRLTVV.

This clonotype showed up many times. The chain uses TRBV21-1 and TRBJ2-3; the D call of TRBD2 is as the table states it, not checked on the DNA. TRBV21-1 represents a pseudogene. The CDR3 has 16 residues. DNA of the CDR3: TGTGCCAGCAGCAAAGCAACTAGCGGGGACACAGATACGCAGTATTTT. It translates to CASSKATSGDTDTQYF.

The DNA for the CDR3 is TGTGCCAGCAGTTTAGGGCAGACGAACACTGAAGCTTTCTTT. The encoded protein is CASSLGQTNTEAFF. V is TRBV27 and J is TRBJ1-1; unclear D gene. Trimming removed 2 bases at V and 1 base at J, with 8 bases between. Germline assignment: CDR1 MNHEY and CDR2 SMNVEV (reference sequence). This CDR3 comprises 14 residues.

At least ten counts were recorded for this clonotype. The chain couples TRBV4-1 to TRBJ2-3; the D gene is possibly TRBD2 (6 bases). Trimming pared 4 bases from V and 0 bases from J, leaving 17 bases between. The CDR3 consists of 17 residues. Germline CDR1 and CDR2: MGHRA and YSYEKL. The CDR3: CASSLGLLPTSTDTQYF. The CDR3 DNA follows: TGCGCCAGCAGCCTTGGACTACTTCCTACTAGCACAGATACGCAGTATTTT.

The genes are TRBV4-1 and TRBJ2-5, with unresolved D. The CDR3 is made up of 13 amino acids. Germline V gene lookup returns CDR1 MGHRA and CDR2 YSYEKL. V lost 0 bases and J lost 5, with 7 bases in between. The CDR3: CASSQEGAETQYF. In nucleotides, the CDR3 is TGCGCCAGCAGCCAAGAAGGCGCGGAGACCCAGTACTTC.

This chain uses TRBV24-1 with TRBJ2-1; D gene uncertain. Looked up from germline, CDR1 is KGHDR and CDR2 is SFDVKD. The CDR3 length is 15 residues. Trimming stripped 3 bases from V and 10 bases from J, with 18 bases between. CDR3 protein: CATSDTRNGTAEQFF. In nucleotides, the CDR3 is TGTGCCACCAGTGATACACGCAACGGTACGGCCGAGCAGTTCTTC.

This clonotype was recorded many times. The rearrangement joins TRBV20-1 to TRBJ2-7, with 9 bases lining up with TRBD2. Germline trimming cut 6 bases from V and 4 bases from J; bases unmatched to any gene: 10. The CDR3 loop spans 14 amino acids. CDR1 and CDR2 (germline): DFQATT, SNEGSKA (reference sequence). The CDR3 is CSAKGLASRYEQYF. The CDR3 bases are TGCAGTGCCAAGGGACTAGCTTCGAGGTACGAGCAGTACTTC.

This chain joins TRBV5-1 and TRBJ2-1; D gene uncertain. Trimming cost V 0 bases and J 6 bases, with 10 bases left between them. The CDR3 is made up of 14 amino acids. CDR1 is SGHRS and CDR2 is YFSETQ in the germline V gene. The CDR3 DNA follows: TGCGCCAGCAGCTTGGCCTCCTCCCCCAATGAGCAGTTCTTC. This sequence encodes CASSLASSPNEQFF.

This clonotype has at least ten counts. J is TRBJ1-1 and V is TRBV2; the D is unclear. The CDR3 loop spans 11 amino acids. V was clipped by 7 bases and J by 4 bases, with 7 bases between them. The germline CDR1 and CDR2 sequences are SNHLY and FYNNEI. The CDR3, as DNA: TGTGCCAGCACCCCTGCCACTGAAGCTTTCTTT. Translated, it gives CASTPATEAFF.

The table lists this clonotype with a few counts. Here the CDR3 reads CASSLADRGTEAFF. Here the CDR3 DNA reads TGTGCCAGCAGTTTGGCCGACAGGGGCACTGAAGCTTTCTTT. The gene calls are TRBV12-3 or TRBV12-4 and TRBJ1-1; 8 bases agree with TRBD1. CDR3 length: 14 amino acids. J gave up 4 bases and V 3 bases, and 4 bases lay outside the gene matches.

This clonotype was seen repeatedly, ten times or more. The chain is built from TRBV2 and TRBJ2-3; 9 nucleotides match TRBD1. CDR3 size: 15 residues. Germline V gene sequence: CDR1 SNHLY, CDR2 FYNNEI. V was pared by 6 bases and J by 2 bases, with 6 bases of the junction left unmatched. CDR3: CASSAQGAPTDTQYF. CDR3 nucleotides: TGTGCCAGCAGCGCACAGGGGGCGCCCACAGATACGCAGTATTTT.

V is TRBV4-3 and J is TRBJ1-2; 9 nucleotides line up with TRBD1. Unmatched junction bases numbered 8, after V lost 0 bases and J lost 6 bases. The germline CDR1 and CDR2 sequences are LGHNA and YSLEER. The CDR3 runs to 16 residues. The chain's CDR3 is CASSQDLGDRVNGYTF. CDR3 DNA sequence: TGCGCCAGCAGCCAAGATCTGGGGGACAGGGTGAATGGCTACACCTTC.

This clonotype was seen many times. The V and J genes are TRBV19 and TRBJ2-5; D may be TRBD1 (5 bases). The germline V gene encodes CDR1 LNHDA and CDR2 SQIVND (reference sequence). V lost 8 bases, J lost 2 bases, and 12 bases lay in between. CDR3 size: 13 residues. The CDR3 nucleotides read TGTGCCAGTTCGACAGCGCTGCAAGAGACCCAGTACTTC. Translation: CASSTALQETQYF.

This clonotype was observed at least ten times. The chain carries TRBV12-3 or TRBV12-4 and TRBJ1-2; 7 positions agree with TRBD1. The CDR3 length is 14 residues. The V gene end was trimmed by 7 bases and the J gene end by 2 bases; junction bases not matched to a gene: 7. CDR3 sequence reads: CASTQGGANYGYTF. The CDR3 DNA is TGTGCCAGCACCCAAGGGGGCGCGAACTATGGCTACACCTTC.

This rearrangement joins TRBV20-1 to TRBJ1-5, with D possibly matching TRBD1 (6 bases). CDR3 size: 16 residues. The germline gives CDR1 DFQATT, CDR2 SNEGSKA (reference sequence). The V and J ends lost 3 bases and 0 bases respectively, with 15 bases between them. The CDR3, as DNA: TGCAGTGCTAGTTTTGCGGGACACTATAGCAATCAGCCCCAGCATTTT. Protein product: CSASFAGHYSNQPQHF.

This clonotype occurred a few times. The chain has TRBV5-6 and TRBJ2-3, with no clear D. Trimming took 0 bases from V and 10 from J, leaving 15 bases between them. There are 14 residues in the CDR3. The V gene's germline CDR1 is SGHDT and CDR2 YYEEEE. DNA of the CDR3: TGTGCCAGCAGCTTGGATAGCAGGTCATATTCGCAGTATTTT. Translating it yields CASSLDSRSYSQYF.

CDR3 region: CASSFGQGTEAFF. The CDR3 nucleotides are TGTGCCAGCAGTTTCGGACAGGGGACTGAAGCTTTCTTT. This chain uses TRBV12-3 or TRBV12-4 with TRBJ1-1; 9 nucleotides align to TRBD1. With 3 bases clipped from V and 5 bases from J, the junction kept 1 base outside the gene matches. The CDR3 spans 13 residues.

This clonotype has a count of ten or more. The chain has TRBV2 and TRBJ1-1, with 8 positions matching TRBD1. CDR1 and CDR2 (germline): SNHLY, FYNNEI. The ends lost 5 bases at V and 3 bases at J; junction bases unmatched: 17. The CDR3 is made up of 18 amino acids. CDR3 nucleotides: TGTGCCAGCAGTTCGCCGGACAGGGTAAAATTTTTGTACACTGAAGCTTTCTTT. Encoded protein: CASSSPDRVKFLYTEAFF. Using reference TRBV2 and TRBJ1-1 for the parts outside the CDR3, the full variable domain is EPEVTQTPSHQVTQMGQEVILRCVPISNHLYFYWYRQILGQKVEFLVSFYNNEISEKSEIFDDQFSVERPDGSNFTLKIRSTKLEDSAMYFCASSSPDRVKFLYTEAFFGQGTRLTVV.

This clonotype appeared a few times. The chain is built from TRBV9 and TRBJ2-3, with D tentatively TRBD1 (5 bases). Per germline, CDR1 SGDLS and CDR2 YYNGEE. Trimming removed 0 bases from V and 3 bases from J, with 17 bases in between. This CDR3 is built from 17 residues. The CDR3 DNA sequence: TGTGCCAGCAGCGTAGTTGGCCAGGGCCTTACTACAGATACGCAGTATTTT. It is translated as CASSVVGQGLTTDTQYF.

This clonotype was counted between two and nine times. The chain recombines TRBV12-3 or TRBV12-4 with TRBJ2-3, with 8 nucleotides matching TRBD2. This CDR3 has 15 residues. V trimming: 1 base; J trimming: 5 bases; junction bases outside the gene matches: 5. CDR3 in amino acids: CASSLEGLAEDTQYF. CDR3 in DNA: TGTGCCAGCAGTTTAGAAGGACTAGCAGAAGATACGCAGTATTTT.

The table lists this clonotype with many counts. The J gene is TRBJ2-3, the V gene TRBV7-9; D is unclear. Germline loops: CDR1 SEHNR, CDR2 FQNEAQ (reference sequence). Trimming took off 4 bases at V and 10 bases at J, with 12 bases between the two ends. The CDR3 has 12 amino acids. The CDR3 nucleotides are TGTGCCAGCAGCTATAAGCCCGGTTCGCAGTATTTT. This encodes CASSYKPGSQYF.

This clonotype occurred a few times. The chain links TRBV12-3 or TRBV12-4 to TRBJ1-1; no firm D call. The CDR3 sequence is 13 residues long. V gave up 4 bases and J gave up 1 base, with 7 bases separating them. CDR3 loop: CASSWMSNTEAFF. The CDR3 nucleotides read TGTGCCAGCAGTTGGATGTCGAACACTGAAGCTTTCTTT.

The rearrangement joins TRBV4-1 to TRBJ2-3, with 8 bases aligning to TRBD1. The germline gives CDR1 MGHRA, CDR2 YSYEKL. The V and J ends lost 0 bases and 4 bases, in that order; junction bases with no gene match: 9. The CDR3 sequence is 17 residues long. The CDR3 loop is CASSQDPQGAEADTQYF. The CDR3 bases are TGCGCCAGCAGCCAAGACCCCCAGGGGGCTGAGGCAGATACGCAGTATTTT.

In its sample, this clonotype was seen a few times. The rearrangement links TRBV12-3 or TRBV12-4 to TRBJ2-5, with 9 nucleotides matching TRBD1. CDR3 length: 14 amino acids. J lost 4 bases, V lost 3 bases, and 3 bases had no gene match. The CDR3 coding sequence is TGTGCCAGCAGTTTCTCGACAGGGGGAGAGACCCAGTACTTC. Translation: CASSFSTGGETQYF.